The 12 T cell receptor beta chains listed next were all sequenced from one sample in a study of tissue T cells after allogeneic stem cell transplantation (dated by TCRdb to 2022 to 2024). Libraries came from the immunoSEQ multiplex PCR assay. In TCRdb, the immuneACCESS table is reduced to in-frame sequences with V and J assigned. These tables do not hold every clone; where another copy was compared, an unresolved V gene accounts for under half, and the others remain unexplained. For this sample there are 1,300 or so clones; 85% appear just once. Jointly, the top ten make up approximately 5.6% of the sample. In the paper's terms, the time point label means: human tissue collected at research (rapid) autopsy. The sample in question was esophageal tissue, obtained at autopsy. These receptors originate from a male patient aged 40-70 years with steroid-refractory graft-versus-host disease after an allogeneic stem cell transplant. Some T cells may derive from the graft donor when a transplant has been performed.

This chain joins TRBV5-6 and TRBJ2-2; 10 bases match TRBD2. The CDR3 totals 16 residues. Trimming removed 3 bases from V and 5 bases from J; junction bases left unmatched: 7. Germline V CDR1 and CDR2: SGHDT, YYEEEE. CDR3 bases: TGTGCCAGCAGCTCCGGACTAGCGGAAATAACCGGGGAGCTGTTTTTT. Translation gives CASSSGLAEITGELFF.

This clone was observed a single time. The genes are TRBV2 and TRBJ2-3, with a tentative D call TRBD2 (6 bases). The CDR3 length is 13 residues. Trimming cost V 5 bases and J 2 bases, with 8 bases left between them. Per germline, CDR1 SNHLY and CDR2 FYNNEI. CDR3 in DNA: TGTGCCAGCAGTCGGGAGTCCACAGATACGCAGTATTTT. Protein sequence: CASSRESTDTQYF.

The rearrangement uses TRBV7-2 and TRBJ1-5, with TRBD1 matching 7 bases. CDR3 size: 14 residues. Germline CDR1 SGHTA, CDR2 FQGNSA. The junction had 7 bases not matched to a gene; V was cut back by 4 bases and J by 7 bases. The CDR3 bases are TGTGCCAGCAGCTCGACAGGGTGGGACCAGCCCCAGCATTTT. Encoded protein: CASSSTGWDQPQHF.

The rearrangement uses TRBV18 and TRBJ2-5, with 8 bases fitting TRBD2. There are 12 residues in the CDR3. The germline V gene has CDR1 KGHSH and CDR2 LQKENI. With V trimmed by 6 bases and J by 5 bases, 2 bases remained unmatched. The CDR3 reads CASSPGGETQYF. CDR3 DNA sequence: TGTGCCAGCTCCCCGGGGGGGGAGACCCAGTACTTC.

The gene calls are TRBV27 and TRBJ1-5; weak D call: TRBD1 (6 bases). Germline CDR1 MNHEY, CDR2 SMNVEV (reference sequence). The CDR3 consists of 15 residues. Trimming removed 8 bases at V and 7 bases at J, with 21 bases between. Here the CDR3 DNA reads TGTGCCAGCTCTCTTAATCCCCTGGGGGCACAGCCCCAGCATTTT. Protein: CASSLNPLGAQPQHF.

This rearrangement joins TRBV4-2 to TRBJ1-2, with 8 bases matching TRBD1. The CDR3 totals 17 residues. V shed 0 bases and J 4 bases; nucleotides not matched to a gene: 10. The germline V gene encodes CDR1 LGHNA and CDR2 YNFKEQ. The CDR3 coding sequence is TGTGCCAGCAGCCAAGACCCCCAGGGGGCCCGGGGCTATGGCTACACCTTC. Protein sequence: CASSQDPQGARGYGYTF.

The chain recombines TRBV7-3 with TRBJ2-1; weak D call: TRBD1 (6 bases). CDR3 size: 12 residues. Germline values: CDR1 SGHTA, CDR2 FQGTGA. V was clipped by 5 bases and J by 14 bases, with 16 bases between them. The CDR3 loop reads CASSILQGLKFF. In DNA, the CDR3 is TGTGCCAGCAGCATATTACAGGGTCTTAAGTTCTTC.

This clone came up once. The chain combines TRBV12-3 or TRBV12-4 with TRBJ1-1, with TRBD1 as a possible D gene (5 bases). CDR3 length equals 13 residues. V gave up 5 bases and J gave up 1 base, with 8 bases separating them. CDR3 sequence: CASSRQTNTEAFF. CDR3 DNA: TGTGCCAGCAGTCGACAGACGAACACTGAAGCTTTCTTT.

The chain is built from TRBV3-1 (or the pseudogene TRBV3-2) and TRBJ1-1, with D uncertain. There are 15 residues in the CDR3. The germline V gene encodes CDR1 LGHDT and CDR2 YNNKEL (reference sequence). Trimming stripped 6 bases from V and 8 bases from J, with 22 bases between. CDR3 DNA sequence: TGTGCCAGCAGTCGACCGCATACGACGGCGGGGGAAGCTTTCTTT. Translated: CASSRPHTTAGEAFF.

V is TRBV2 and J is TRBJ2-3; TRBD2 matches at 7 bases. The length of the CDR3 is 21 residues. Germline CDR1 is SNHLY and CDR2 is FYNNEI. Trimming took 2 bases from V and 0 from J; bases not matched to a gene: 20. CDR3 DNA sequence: TGTGCCAGCAGTGAAACGGTAGCGGGCGGCCCGTTTCCAATTAGCACAGATACGCAGTATTTT. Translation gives CASSETVAGGPFPISTDTQYF.

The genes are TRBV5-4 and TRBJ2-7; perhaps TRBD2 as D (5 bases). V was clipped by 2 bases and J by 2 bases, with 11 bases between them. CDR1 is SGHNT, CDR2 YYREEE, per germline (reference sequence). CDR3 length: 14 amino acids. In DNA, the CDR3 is TGTGCCAGCAGCTTCTCTACTAGTGCCTACGAGCAGTACTTC. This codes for CASSFSTSAYEQYF. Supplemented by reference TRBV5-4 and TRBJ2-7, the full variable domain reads ETGVTQSPTHLIKTRGQQVTLRCSSQSGHNTVSWYQQALGQGPQFIFQYYREEENGRGNFPPRFSGLQFPNYSSELNVNALELDDSALYLCASSFSTSAYEQYFGPGTRLTVT.

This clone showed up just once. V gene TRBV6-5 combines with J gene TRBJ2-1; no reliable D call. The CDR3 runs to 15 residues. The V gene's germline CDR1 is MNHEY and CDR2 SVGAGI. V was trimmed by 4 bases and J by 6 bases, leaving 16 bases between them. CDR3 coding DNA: TGTGCCAGCAGTTCCCGGGCCCTAGGGCCCAATGAGCAGTTCTTC. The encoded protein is CASSSRALGPNEQFF.